Listed below are T cell receptor beta chains from one sample, sequenced in a study of shared clonotypes between healthy human individuals. Here immunoSEQ multiplex PCR was the method, and the copy in TCRdb shows in-frame clones only, minus some. The sample records around 990,000 clones, 77% being singletons. Sequenced input: memory CD4+ T cells from PBMCs. The receptor source for this set is a man aged 18 to 29 in good health. Some clones in this sample may be carry-over from other donors' samples. Both conserved end residues are part of each CDR3. The order of the fields is V gene, clone size, CDR3 length, D gene, J gene, CDR3 protein, CDR3 DNA. A D gene is named only where the DNA matches it firmly. Only part of the rows carry a size: once, few, many, or a class if the clone is expanded.

>TRBV10-3|few|13|TRBD1|TRBJ1-5
CAISVGQDQPQHF
TGTGCCATCAGTGTGGGACAGGATCAGCCCCAGCATTTT
>TRBV5-1|once|19|TRBD2|TRBJ2-7
CASSLVGLGTSGRAGEQYF
TGCGCCAGCAGCTTGGTAGGGTTAGGGACTAGCGGGAGGGCCGGAGAGCAGTACTTC
>TRBV7-3|few|16|.|TRBJ2-1
CASSLFHINLYNEQFF
TGTGCCAGCAGCCTATTTCACATAAATCTTTACAATGAGCAGTTCTTC
>TRBV11-1|.|15|TRBD1|TRBJ2-1
CASSSGTGGDNEQFF
TGTGCCAGCAGCTCCGGGACAGGGGGTGACAATGAGCAGTTCTTC
>TRBV18|.|15|.|TRBJ2-4
CASSPTRGAKNIQYF
TGTGCCAGCTCACCAACCCGGGGTGCCAAAAACATTCAGTACTTC
>TRBV7-6|.|13|.|TRBJ2-7
CASSFQQGAEQYF
TGTGCCAGCAGCTTTCAGCAGGGTGCCGAGCAGTACTTC
>TRBV7-3|few|15|TRBD1|TRBJ2-3
CASGELGQALETQYF
TGTGCCAGCGGTGAACTGGGACAGGCATTAGAAACGCAGTATTTT
>TRBV5-1|.|16|TRBD2|TRBJ2-1
CASSSGEGSSYNEQFF
TGCGCCAGCAGCTCCGGGGAGGGTAGCTCCTACAATGAGCAGTTCTTC
>TRBV29-1|.|12|.|TRBJ2-1
CSILGAYNEQFF
TGCAGCATTTTGGGGGCTTACAATGAGCAGTTCTTC
>TRBV9|.|13|.|TRBJ2-1
CASNNYPYNEQFF
TGTGCCAGCAATAACTACCCCTACAATGAGCAGTTCTTC
>TRBV28|.|17|.|TRBJ2-3
CASSPPSGGLFTDTQYF
TGTGCCAGCAGCCCACCATCGGGTGGACTTTTCACAGATACGCAGTATTTT
>TRBV2|.|13|.|TRBJ1-1
CASSTGLLAEAFF
TGTGCCAGCAGTACAGGGCTTTTAGCTGAAGCTTTCTTT
>TRBV5-1|.|15|TRBD1|TRBJ2-7
CASSSTLGQGYEQYF
TGCGCCAGCAGCTCCACTCTGGGACAGGGCTACGAGCAGTACTTC
>TRBV7-9|.|15|TRBD2|TRBJ2-1
CASSLRGLAGDEQFF
TGTGCCAGCAGCCTTCGCGGACTAGCGGGAGATGAGCAGTTCTTC
>TRBV28|.|14|TRBD1|TRBJ1-5
CASSWDRGQQPQHF
TGTGCCAGCAGTTGGGACAGGGGGCAACAGCCCCAGCATTTT
>TRBV9|.|14|.|TRBJ1-1
CASSVVNGPTEAFF
TGTGCCAGCAGCGTAGTGAACGGACCCACTGAAGCTTTCTTT
>TRBV7-2|few|16|TRBD1|TRBJ1-3
CASSKEDRVGGNTIYF
TGTGCCAGCAGCAAAGAGGACAGGGTCGGTGGAAACACCATATATTTT
>TRBV5-6|.|13|.|TRBJ1-1
CASSWNVNTEAFF
TGTGCCAGCAGCTGGAACGTGAACACTGAAGCTTTCTTT
>TRBV18|.|14|.|TRBJ1-2
CASSPGRRNYGYTF
TGTGCCAGCTCACCAGGCCGGCGCAACTATGGCTACACCTTC
>TRBV11-2|.|13|.|TRBJ1-5
CASSTYPGQPQHF
TGTGCCAGCAGCACCTACCCTGGACAGCCCCAGCATTTT
>TRBV7-8|.|15|.|TRBJ1-2
CASSLVSGARYGYTF
TGTGCCAGCAGCTTAGTGAGCGGGGCGCGTTATGGCTACACCTTC
>TRBV25-1|.|16|TRBD2|TRBJ2-3
CASSEHSGTGTDTQYF
TGTGCCAGCAGTGAACATAGCGGGACTGGGACAGATACGCAGTATTTT
>TRBV7-8|.|14|.|TRBJ1-2
CASSPRDRPYGYTF
TGTGCCAGCAGCCCGCGAGACAGGCCCTATGGCTACACCTTC
>TRBV5-1|.|15|TRBD1|TRBJ1-2
CASSLGESGGHGYTF
TGCGCCAGCAGCTTGGGGGAATCAGGGGGACATGGCTACACCTTC
>TRBV18|.|16|.|TRBJ1-4
CASSHGTTSSGEKLFF
TGTGCCAGCTCACACGGGACCACATCTTCAGGGGAAAAACTGTTTTTT
>TRBV9|.|16|.|TRBJ1-1
CASSPRQGQVATEAFF
TGTGCCAGCAGCCCCCGGCAGGGACAAGTGGCCACTGAAGCTTTCTTT
>TRBV28|.|15|.|TRBJ2-6
CASSFSGSGANVLTF
TGTGCCAGCAGTTTTAGCGGCTCTGGGGCCAACGTCCTGACTTTC
>TRBV29-1|few|12|.|TRBJ2-3
CSCRDGTDTQYF
TGCAGCTGTCGGGACGGTACAGATACGCAGTATTTT
>TRBV4-3|.|15|.|TRBJ1-2
CASSQAKGQDYGYTF
TGCGCCAGCAGCCAAGCCAAGGGGCAGGACTATGGCTACACCTTC
>TRBV29-1|once|14|TRBD1|TRBJ2-7
CSVARTQGAYEQYF
TGCAGCGTTGCCCGGACCCAGGGGGCCTACGAGCAGTACTTC
>TRBV2|.|16|TRBD1|TRBJ2-1
CASSGGQGSSYNEQFF
TGTGCCAGCAGTGGCGGACAGGGGAGCTCCTACAATGAGCAGTTCTTC
>TRBV5-1|.|13|.|TRBJ1-1
CASSLGGVTEAFF
TGCGCCAGCAGCTTGGGCGGGGTAACTGAAGCTTTCTTT
>TRBV4-1|.|16|TRBD1|TRBJ1-4
CASSQDGGTGLEKLFF
TGCGCCAGCAGCCAAGATGGCGGGACAGGGCTAGAAAAACTGTTTTTT
>TRBV2|.|12|.|TRBJ1-1
CASNGPNPEAFF
TGTGCCAGCAATGGCCCGAACCCTGAAGCTTTCTTT
>TRBV7-2|.|16|TRBD1|TRBJ1-4
CASSLSPTGGNEKLFF
TGTGCCAGCAGCTTATCCCCGACAGGGGGTAATGAAAAACTGTTTTTT
>TRBV15|.|13|.|TRBJ2-7
CATSRGSTHEQYF
TGTGCCACCAGCAGAGGGTCCACCCACGAGCAGTACTTC
>TRBV11-2|.|11|.|TRBJ2-3
CASSLAYTQYF
TGTGCCAGCAGCTTAGCCTATACGCAGTATTTT
>TRBV19|.|14|.|TRBJ1-4
CASAPRRTNEKLFF
TGTGCCAGCGCTCCACGGAGAACTAATGAAAAACTGTTTTTT
>TRBV6-1|.|13|.|TRBJ1-2
CASSVAVSAGYTF
TGTGCCAGCAGTGTGGCAGTTTCGGCTGGCTACACCTTC
>TRBV7-2|.|13|.|TRBJ2-3
CASTIRGADTQYF
TGTGCCAGCACCATCCGAGGGGCAGATACGCAGTATTTT
>TRBV11-3|.|11|.|TRBJ2-7
CASSMQGKQYF
TGTGCCAGCAGCATGCAGGGAAAACAGTACTTC
>TRBV28|.|15|TRBD1|TRBJ1-5
CASRAGQGANQPQHF
TGTGCCAGCAGGGCGGGACAGGGGGCAAATCAGCCCCAGCATTTT
>TRBV6-5|once|15|.|TRBJ2-2
CASSHDLARNGELFF
TGTGCCAGCAGCCACGACCTAGCGAGGAACGGGGAGCTGTTTTTT
>TRBV5-1|.|15|.|TRBJ2-2
CASSPRQGLTGELFF
TGCGCCAGCAGCCCCAGACAGGGACTGACCGGGGAGCTGTTTTTT
>TRBV7-9|.|14|.|TRBJ1-4
CASSQGGAGEKLFF
TGTGCCAGCAGCCAAGGCGGGGCGGGCGAAAAACTGTTTTTT
>TRBV7-2|.|16|TRBD2|TRBJ2-5
CASSLVVGGSRKTQYF
TGTGCCAGCAGCTTAGTCGTGGGCGGGAGTAGGAAGACCCAGTACTTC
>TRBV11-2|few|14|.|TRBJ1-1
CASSLVYWNTEAFF
TGTGCCAGCAGCTTAGTTTACTGGAACACTGAAGCTTTCTTT
>TRBV19|.|15|.|TRBJ2-7
CASSIVATTSHEQYF
TGTGCCAGTAGTATAGTAGCCACAACGAGCCACGAGCAGTACTTC
>TRBV9|.|14|.|TRBJ2-6
CASSVPSGANVLTF
TGTGCCAGCAGCGTACCATCTGGGGCCAACGTCCTGACTTTC
>TRBV6-6|.|16|TRBD2|TRBJ2-3
CASSAYSTSQRDTQYF
TGTGCCAGCAGTGCATACTCGACTAGCCAGAGGGATACGCAGTATTTT
>TRBV5-6|.|14|TRBD1|TRBJ1-2
CASSIQGFWYGYTF
TGTGCCAGCAGCATACAGGGGTTTTGGTATGGCTACACCTTC
>TRBV7-2|.|15|.|TRBJ1-2
CASSLAAGSGYGYTF
TGTGCCAGCAGCTTAGCGGCAGGGTCCGGATATGGCTACACCTTC
>TRBV30|many|12|.|TRBJ1-1
CAWGAGPTEAFF
TGTGCCTGGGGAGCGGGGCCCACTGAAGCTTTCTTT
>TRBV20-1|few|11|.|TRBJ2-1
CSASGIGEQFF
TGCAGTGCTAGTGGGATTGGGGAGCAGTTCTTC